The T cell receptor beta chain under discussion was sequenced for a study of T cell repertoires in cytomegalovirus infection. In the study overall: As its CMV epitopes, the study selected recently identified HLA-C-restricted and well-studied HLA-B-restricted targets. Public TCR beta signatures were indicative of both CMV infection and a matching HLA type.

About this clonotype itself: The antigen is not known.

Overall study results and limits: Ex vivo, HLA-C-restricted CMV-specific TCR beta clonotypes prevailed over the rest of the response.

TCRdb ran MiXCR on the reads and lists one entry per CDR3 protein. The repertoire includes fewer than 900,000 distinct CDR3 sequences, 29% of them detected once, and around 12% sits in the top ten. V shed 4 bases and J 0 bases; nucleotides not matched to a gene: 9. This CDR3 has 17 residues. In germline, CDR1 is PRHDT, CDR2 FYEKMQ (reference sequence). This sample comprised cultured CD8+ T cells from PBMCs, obtained from culture after CMV antigen stimulation. V usage is TRBV13 and J usage is TRBJ2-5, with TRBD2 identical over 9 bases. This receptor was identified in a human donor in good health (CMV status not recorded). Some clones in this sample may be carry-over from other donors' samples. The CDR3 coding sequence is TGTGCCAGCAGCTCCCTAGCGGGGTCCCCGTACCAAGAGACCCAGTACTTC. It yields the protein CASSSLAGSPYQETQYF.